This TCR beta chain emerged from a study of brain T cells in children with intractable seizures. Time point meaning: blood from clinic visit 5 months post-surgery; TSC patient then seizure free. The sequenced cases were selected for having the highest brain T cell transcript signatures. Libraries were prepared by immunoSEQ multiplex PCR; TCRdb keeps only in-frame clonotypes and omits some of them. This table has about 340,000 clones, 93% appearing once. CDR3 length: 17 amino acids. This sequence was found in a boy under two years old with tuberous sclerosis and intractable seizures. The chain uses TRBV21-1 and TRBJ1-1; no DNA check was done on the table's D call, TRBD1. TRBV21-1 is flagged as a pseudogene. Sequences were derived from peripheral blood, sampled approximately 5 months after surgery. CDR3 protein: CASSAVNEKDRNTEAFF. The CDR3 region has the DNA TGTGCCAGCAGCGCGGTAAACGAGAAGGACAGGAACACTGAAGCTTTCTTT.